This paragraph covers one T cell receptor (beta chain) sequence. The table came from immunoSEQ multiplex PCR; TCRdb's copy has only in-frame clones and leaves some out. The table records more than 85,000 clones, about 94% of them present only once. V gave up 4 bases and J gave up 8 bases, with 14 bases separating them. The CDR3 contains 14 residues. Germline lookup yields CDR1 SNHLY and CDR2 FYNNEI. The data stem from a study of T cell changes during pregnancy in multiple sclerosis. The clonotype was recovered from a female donor in good health, enrolled as a control in a pregnancy study. V gene TRBV2 combines with J gene TRBJ1-4; possibly TRBD1 for D (5 bases). The material sequenced was peripheral blood, taken in the third trimester of pregnancy. In DNA, the CDR3 is TGTGCCAGCAGTGTAACCAGGGTGGGCGAAAAACTGTTTTTT. It encodes CASSVTRVGEKLFF.